These 32 T cell receptor beta chains were sequenced from one sample in a study of CD8+CD57+ T cells in acquired aplastic anemia. For CDR3 and TCR beta VDJ profiling, genomic DNA was the template used. TCRdb fed the reads into MiXCR, producing one record per CDR3 protein. The sample has 150,000 to 200,000 distinct CDR3 sequences, over 60% seen once; the top ten hold around 45%. Sequencing was done on a sample of sorted CD4+, CD8+, or CD8+CD57+ T cells (not recorded which) from PBMCs. Receptors originate from a human donor with severe aplastic anemia or a healthy control (not recorded which).

The sample holds one count of this clonotype. This rearrangement joins TRBV10-2 to TRBJ1-1; a weak D match, TRBD1 (5 bases). The CDR3 has 13 residues. The V gene lost 3 bases and the J gene lost 11 bases, with 16 bases spanning the gap. CDR1 is WSHSY, CDR2 SAAADI, per germline. CDR3 sequence: CASSELFGTVAFF. In DNA, the CDR3 is TGCGCCAGCAGTGAACTTTTTGGGACGGTGGCTTTCTTT.

The chain uses TRBV3-1 and TRBJ2-5; either TRBD1 or TRBD2 may fit D (5 bases each). The CDR3 runs 15 residues. In germline, CDR1 is LGHDT, CDR2 YNNKEL (reference sequence). With 4 bases removed from V and 3 bases from J, the gap between germline ends came to 15 bases. CDR3 coding DNA: TGTGCCAGCAGCCGGACGGGACGGAGTGAAGAGACCCAGTACTTC. It yields the protein CASSRTGRSEETQYF.

The chain combines TRBV29-1 with TRBJ2-3; no definite D call. The germline gives CDR1 SQVTM, CDR2 ANQGSEA. Trimming shortened V by 5 bases and J by 2 bases, and 14 bases separated the two germline ends. The CDR3 sequence is 14 residues long. This CDR3 is CSVPLGGNTDTQYF. The DNA for the CDR3 is TGCAGCGTTCCTCTGGGCGGCAACACAGATACGCAGTATTTT.

The V and J genes are TRBV10-2 and TRBJ2-3; 8 bases fit TRBD1. There are 13 residues in the CDR3. The trim removed 2 bases at V and 8 bases at J, leaving 3 bases unmatched. Germline V gene lookup returns CDR1 WSHSY and CDR2 SAAADI. CDR3 region: CASSEIDRGTQYF. For the CDR3, the DNA is TGCGCCAGCAGTGAGATAGACAGGGGTACGCAGTATTTT.

The V and J genes are TRBV7-9 and TRBJ2-2; D could derive from TRBD1 or TRBD2 (6 bases each). Germline V lookup: CDR1 SEHNR, CDR2 FQNEAQ (reference sequence). Trimming pared 7 bases from V and 6 bases from J, leaving 12 bases between. The CDR3 has 13 amino acids. The CDR3 sequence is CASTYRGAGELFF. CDR3 bases: TGTGCCAGCACCTATAGGGGGGCCGGGGAGCTGTTTTTT.

This chain connects TRBV29-1 to TRBJ1-2, with D possibly being TRBD1 (6 bases). The V gene's germline CDR1 is SQVTM and CDR2 ANQGSEA. This CDR3 is built from 15 residues. V was clipped by 6 bases and J by 6 bases, with 23 bases between them. CDR3 residues: CSVPRTRAQGNGYTF. For the CDR3, the DNA is TGCAGCGTCCCCCGGACCAGAGCCCAGGGGAATGGCTACACCTTC.

The rearrangement joins TRBV2 to TRBJ1-4, with unresolved D. The CDR3 runs to 12 residues. Trimming took 10 bases from V and 5 from J, leaving 11 bases between them. Germline CDR1 and CDR2: SNHLY and FYNNEI. CDR3 sequence reads: CATRLGNEKLFF. The CDR3 region has the DNA TGTGCCACCCGCCTGGGGAATGAAAAACTGTTTTTT.

The gene calls are TRBV7-6 and TRBJ2-7; no firm D call. This CDR3 has 16 amino acids. The V and J ends lost 5 bases and 7 bases respectively, with 24 bases between them. Germline CDR1 and CDR2: SGHVS and FNYEAQ. The CDR3 coding sequence is TGTGCCAGCAGCCCCCTATTACTGCGCTCCGCTTTAGAGCAGTACTTC. It encodes CASSPLLLRSALEQYF.

This sequence joins TRBV20-1 and TRBJ2-7; D perhaps matches TRBD1 (5 bases). The CDR3 totals 13 residues. Germline loops: CDR1 DFQATT, CDR2 SNEGSKA (reference sequence). Trimming took 3 bases from V and 0 from J, leaving 9 bases between them. The CDR3 here is CSASRVSSYEQYF. In nucleotides, the CDR3 is TGCAGTGCTAGCAGGGTAAGCTCCTACGAGCAGTACTTC.

This chain links TRBV19 with TRBJ2-1; possible D gene TRBD2, 5 bases. This CDR3 spans 14 amino acids. The germline V and J ends were trimmed by 7 bases and 0 bases, with 10 bases remaining between them. The germline gives CDR1 LNHDA, CDR2 SQIVND (reference sequence). For the CDR3, the DNA is TGTGCCAGTAAACTCACTAGCTCCTACAATGAGCAGTTCTTC. Translating it yields CASKLTSSYNEQFF. Supplemented by reference TRBV19 and TRBJ2-1, the full variable domain reads DGGITQSPKYLFRKEGQNVTLSCEQNLNHDAMYWYRQDPGQGLRLIYYSQIVNDFQKGDIAEGYSVSREKKESFPLTVTSAQKNPTAFYLCASKLTSSYNEQFFGPGTRLTVL.

The gene calls are TRBV19 and TRBJ1-2; D remains unclear. V lost 5 bases, J lost 0 bases, and 10 bases lay in between. Germline V gene data show CDR1 as LNHDA and CDR2 as SQIVND (reference sequence). The CDR3 contains 14 residues. CDR3 nucleotides: TGTGCCAGTAGTTCCATGGGGACTAACTATGGCTACACCTTC. Protein sequence: CASSSMGTNYGYTF.

The chain recombines TRBV5-6 with TRBJ1-1; TRBD1 is a possible D gene (5 bases). Germline values: CDR1 SGHDT, CDR2 YYEEEE. Trimming shortened V by 3 bases and J by 4 bases, and 10 bases separated the two germline ends. This CDR3 spans 13 amino acids. In DNA, the CDR3 is TGTGCCAGCAGCTATCGGGACCCCACTGAAGCTTTCTTT. Translated: CASSYRDPTEAFF.

This clonotype was seen many times. The V gene is TRBV9, the J gene TRBJ2-3; 9 nucleotides line up with TRBD2. V trimming: 0 bases; J trimming: 4 bases; junction bases outside the gene matches: 6. Germline CDR1 and CDR2: SGDLS and YYNGEE. The CDR3 totals 16 residues. The CDR3 is CASSVDPSGDSDTQYF. The CDR3 region has the DNA TGTGCCAGCAGCGTAGACCCTAGCGGGGACTCAGATACGCAGTATTTT.

The chain links TRBV20-1 to TRBJ2-7; TRBD2 aligns across 8 bases. CDR3 length: 13 amino acids. Trimming took 2 bases from V and 3 from J; bases not matched to a gene: 3. The V gene's germline CDR1 is DFQATT and CDR2 SNEGSKA (reference sequence). CDR3 coding DNA: TGCAGTGCTAGACAAGCGGGAGTCTACGAGCAGTACTTC. Residues: CSARQAGVYEQYF.

J is TRBJ2-7 and V is TRBV12-3 or TRBV12-4; D uncertain. Trimming cost V 4 bases and J 2 bases, with 15 bases left between them. CDR3 size: 15 residues. CDR3 region: CASSWGRTIAYEQYF. In DNA form, the CDR3 reads TGTGCCAGCAGTTGGGGAAGGACCATTGCCTACGAGCAGTACTTC.

V usage is TRBV5-1 and J usage is TRBJ1-4, with TRBD1 matching 9 bases. This CDR3 is 14 amino acids long. CDR1 is SGHRS, CDR2 YFSETQ, per germline. V lost 3 bases and J lost 8; bases outside the gene matches: 5. DNA of the CDR3: TGCGCCAGCAGCTGGGGGACAGGGAACGAAAAACTGTTTTTT. It translates to CASSWGTGNEKLFF.

The chain has TRBV7-2 and TRBJ1-4; TRBD1 agrees at 8 bases. Losses at the gene ends were 1 base for V and 3 bases for J; bases not matched to a gene: 1. The length of the CDR3 is 15 residues. Germline V gives CDR1 SGHTA, CDR2 FQGNSA. CDR3 DNA: TGTGCCAGCAGCTTAGGCAGGGGGCCTAATGAAAAACTGTTTTTT. Protein product: CASSLGRGPNEKLFF.

The chain carries TRBV7-2 and TRBJ2-3, with D possibly matching TRBD2 (5 bases). The CDR3 is made up of 16 amino acids. Germline CDR1 SGHTA, CDR2 FQGNSA. Trimming took 0 bases from V and 4 from J, leaving 14 bases between them. The CDR3 loop is CASSLALVEVADTQYF. The CDR3 DNA reads as TGTGCCAGCAGCTTAGCGCTCGTGGAGGTAGCAGATACGCAGTATTTT.

In its sample, this clonotype was seen a few times. The chain employs TRBV20-1 and TRBJ2-5, with 10 bases identical to TRBD1. Looked up from germline, CDR1 is DFQATT and CDR2 is SNEGSKA (reference sequence). CDR3 length: 14 amino acids. The V segment lost 5 bases and the J segment 2 bases; nucleotides outside the gene matches: 5. Here the CDR3 DNA reads TGCAGTGCTGCTCCGGGACAGGGGCAAGAGACCCAGTACTTC. This codes for CSAAPGQGQETQYF.

In its sample, this clonotype was seen many times. The chain links TRBV24-1 to TRBJ1-6, with D uncertain. Trimming shortened V by 4 bases and J by 7 bases, and 10 bases separated the two germline ends. In germline, CDR1 is KGHDR, CDR2 SFDVKD. The CDR3 consists of 14 residues. CDR3 sequence reads: CATSDRGLNSPLHF. The CDR3 DNA sequence: TGTGCCACCAGTGACCGCGGATTGAATTCACCCCTCCACTTT.

This rearrangement joins TRBV7-9 to TRBJ2-6; TRBD1 matches 9 bases. The CDR3 runs to 15 residues. J was trimmed by 2 bases and V by 4 bases; bases with no gene match: 0. The germline V gene encodes CDR1 SEHNR and CDR2 FQNEAQ (reference sequence). In DNA, the CDR3 is TGTGCCAGCAGCTGGACAGGGGCTGGGGCCAACGTCCTGACTTTC. This sequence encodes CASSWTGAGANVLTF.

A word on this clonotype: Compared with germline, one end of the junction differs, possibly owing to a read error. The rearrangement uses TRBV7-7 and TRBJ2-1; D is perhaps TRBD2 (5 bases). CDR3 length equals 13 residues. Germline CDR1 reads SSHAT; CDR2 reads FNYEAQ (reference sequence). CDR3 sequence reads: CASSKRHGDEQFF. The CDR3 nucleotides are TGTGCTAGCAGCAAACGACACGGGGATGAGCAGTTCTTC.

This clonotype came up once. The rearrangement joins TRBV9 to TRBJ2-7; 9 positions match TRBD2. Germline lookup yields CDR1 SGDLS and CDR2 YYNGEE. The CDR3 extends over 13 amino acids. The V gene end was trimmed by 4 bases and the J gene end by 7 bases; junction bases not matched to a gene: 6. DNA for the CDR3: TGTGCCAGCAGCTGGACTAGCGTTGGAGAGCAGTACTTC. This codes for CASSWTSVGEQYF.

V and J are TRBV12-3 or TRBV12-4 and TRBJ2-7; D unresolved. Trimming left V 6 bases short and J 13 bases short, with 16 bases between. The CDR3 is 11 residues long. Written as DNA, the CDR3 is TGTGCCAGCAGCCAGAGACTCTTCGTCTACTTC. This translates into CASSQRLFVYF.

This clonotype has ten or more counts. The gene calls are TRBV19 and TRBJ2-7; D gene uncertain. Trimming stripped 3 bases from V and 3 bases from J, with 9 bases between. The CDR3 is 13 residues long. Germline V CDR1 and CDR2: LNHDA, SQIVND (reference sequence). The CDR3 sequence is CASSIGSGYEQYF. In nucleotides, the CDR3 is TGTGCCAGTAGTATCGGTTCGGGCTACGAGCAGTACTTC.

V usage is TRBV20-1 and J usage is TRBJ2-5; tentative D call: TRBD1 (5 bases). The CDR3 totals 14 residues. The germline gives CDR1 DFQATT, CDR2 SNEGSKA (reference sequence). V lost 0 bases and J 1 base, leaving 9 bases between the germline ends. CDR3 in amino acids: CSARDNDSQETQYF. CDR3 DNA sequence: TGCAGTGCTAGAGATAACGACAGCCAAGAGACCCAGTACTTC.

Here the CDR3 DNA reads TGTGCCAGCAGTGGAGGACAGCCGAACACCGGGGAGCTGTTTTTT. It codes for CASSGGQPNTGELFF. This chain joins TRBV6-1 and TRBJ2-2; tentatively, D is TRBD1 (6 bases). This CDR3 is built from 15 residues. Looked up from germline, CDR1 is MNHNS and CDR2 is SASEGT. V was trimmed by 4 bases and J by 0 bases, leaving 9 bases between them.

This clonotype was counted between two and nine times. The chain has TRBV7-6 and TRBJ2-1, with a possible D match to TRBD1 (6 bases). Germline CDR1 and CDR2: SGHVS and FNYEAQ. The CDR3 length is 15 residues. Deletions cut 3 bases from V and 1 base from J, with 10 bases between. CDR3 DNA sequence: TGTGCCAGCAGCTTTCAACAGGGATCCTACAATGAGCAGTTCTTC. Translated, it gives CASSFQQGSYNEQFF.

This clonotype was detected only a few times. This sequence joins TRBV28 and TRBJ2-7; D may be TRBD2 (5 bases). Trimming took off 2 bases at V and 6 bases at J, with 11 bases between the two ends. Germline V CDR1 and CDR2: MDHEN, SYDVKM. This CDR3 region has 13 residues. DNA of the CDR3: TGTGCCAGCAGTTTAGACGAGGGCTCCGAGCAGTACTTC. Translating gives CASSLDEGSEQYF.

This clonotype was seen more than once but under ten times. As DNA, the CDR3 is TGTGCCAGCAGCCGTATCCGGGAGAAAGAGACCCAGTACTTC. Its protein is CASSRIREKETQYF. The chain combines TRBV7-2 with TRBJ2-5; perhaps TRBD2 as D (6 bases). The CDR3 totals 14 residues. Between the trimmed V and J ends, which lost 5 bases and 3 bases, there was a span of 13 bases. Germline V lookup: CDR1 SGHTA, CDR2 FQGNSA.

In nucleotides, the CDR3 is TGCGCCAGCAGCCCGGCGGTAGCGGGAGGTTCGTCGCAGTTCTTC. Translating it yields CASSPAVAGGSSQFF. This chain joins TRBV5-1 and TRBJ2-1; 10 bases are a match to TRBD2. V lost 4 bases, J lost 12 bases, and 13 bases stayed unmatched. CDR3 length equals 15 residues. Germline loops: CDR1 SGHRS, CDR2 YFSETQ.

CDR3 amino acids: CSASGLVRGATYEQYF. Here the CDR3 DNA reads TGCAGTGCTAGCGGACTAGTTCGAGGGGCAACCTACGAGCAGTACTTC. The chain joins TRBV20-1 to TRBJ2-7, with 7 bases aligning to TRBD2. This CDR3 spans 16 amino acids. Losses at the gene ends were 3 bases for V and 2 bases for J; bases not matched to a gene: 13. Germline V gives CDR1 DFQATT, CDR2 SNEGSKA (reference sequence).